The TCR beta chain described here comes from a study of cytomegalovirus exposure and HLA in healthy donors. Whole-study findings and limits: A later analysis appeared to link common viral pathogens to several of the most significant clusters.

The PCR was carried out with 60 Vbeta primers and 13 Jbeta primers. The repertoire was sequenced with immunoSEQ multiplex PCR; TCRdb's copy has only in-frame clones and lacks some. This sample has about 85,000 clones, with 75% to 90% found just once. Remarks on this clone: The target antigen is unknown.

CDR1 MNHEY and CDR2 SVGAGI come from the germline V gene. This CDR3 has 12 residues. V dropped 2 bases and J dropped 7; count of bases not matched to a gene: 1. The sequencing sample was made of PBMCs. The rearrangement joins TRBV6-5 to TRBJ1-1; 7 nucleotides line up with TRBD1. The receptor was derived from a man aged 45-60 years in good health and CMV-seropositive. The CDR3 DNA sequence: TGTGCCAGCAGTTACACAGGGGTTGAAGCTTTCTTT. The encoded protein is CASSYTGVEAFF.